The clone carrying this T cell receptor (beta chain) was seen a handful of times. The CDR3 has 15 residues. Per germline, CDR1 MNHEY and CDR2 SMNVEV (reference sequence). V was clipped by 3 bases and J by 0 bases, with 9 bases between them. The data stem from a study of cytomegalovirus exposure and HLA in healthy donors. The primer mix had 60 Vbeta and 13 Jbeta primers. The method was immunoSEQ multiplex PCR; TCRdb's version includes in-frame clones alone and lacks a portion of them. The sample lists 98,000 or so clones; roughly 9.1% were seen once. The chain has TRBV27 and TRBJ1-5; weak D call: TRBD1 (5 bases). The source material was PBMCs. The sequence was collected from a man aged 40-49 years in good health and CMV-seropositive. The CDR3 is CASSLGPYSNQPQHF. DNA of the CDR3: TGTGCCAGCAGTTTGGGGCCGTATAGCAATCAGCCCCAGCATTTT.